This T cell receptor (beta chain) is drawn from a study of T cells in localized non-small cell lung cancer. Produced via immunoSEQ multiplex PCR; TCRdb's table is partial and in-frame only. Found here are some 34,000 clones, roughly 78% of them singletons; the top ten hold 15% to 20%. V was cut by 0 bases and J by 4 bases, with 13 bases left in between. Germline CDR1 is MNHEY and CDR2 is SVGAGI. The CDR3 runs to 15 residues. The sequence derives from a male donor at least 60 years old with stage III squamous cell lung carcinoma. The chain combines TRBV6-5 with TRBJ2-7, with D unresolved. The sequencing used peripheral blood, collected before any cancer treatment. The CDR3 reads CASSYSNISPYEQYF. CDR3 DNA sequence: TGTGCCAGCAGTTACTCGAATATTTCGCCGTACGAGCAGTACTTC.